The 18 T cell receptor beta chains listed next were all sequenced from one sample in a study of blood T cell repertoires in COVID-19. Sequencing was performed with immunoSEQ multiplex PCR; in TCRdb, only in-frame clones are kept and a portion is missing. The repertoire holds fewer than 200,000 clones, with less than 85% as singletons. Source material: peripheral blood. Source of these receptors: a human donor with acute or convalescent COVID-19. The donor label of this sample is uncertain.

The J gene is TRBJ1-5, the V gene TRBV20-1; 10 bases line up with TRBD1. This CDR3 is 15 amino acids long. V trimming: 3 bases; J trimming: 5 bases; junction bases outside the gene matches: 7. Germline V gene data show CDR1 as DFQATT and CDR2 as SNEGSKA (reference sequence). The CDR3 sequence: CSASPGTGEDQPQHF. The CDR3 DNA reads as TGCAGTGCTAGTCCCGGGACAGGGGAAGATCAGCCCCAGCATTTT.

This sequence joins TRBV28 and TRBJ2-7, with D perhaps matching TRBD2 (5 bases). In germline, CDR1 is MDHEN, CDR2 SYDVKM. V was shortened by 1 base and J by 5 bases, with 9 bases between the two germline ends. The CDR3 consists of 13 residues. The CDR3 here is CASSLSRGDEQYF. CDR3 nucleotides: TGTGCCAGCAGTTTATCTCGGGGTGACGAGCAGTACTTC.

The genes are TRBV6-5 and TRBJ1-4; 7 nucleotides align to TRBD1. This CDR3 comprises 16 residues. V lost 2 bases and J lost 2; bases outside the gene matches: 5. In germline, CDR1 is MNHEY, CDR2 SVGAGI. This CDR3 is CASSYTATGTNEKLFF. The CDR3 DNA reads as TGTGCCAGCAGTTACACGGCGACAGGGACTAATGAAAAACTGTTTTTT.

This clone was observed a single time. The chain has TRBV6-6 and TRBJ1-3; the D gene is possibly TRBD1 (6 bases). Germline V gene lookup returns CDR1 MNHNY and CDR2 SVGAGI (reference sequence). There are 15 residues in the CDR3. V shed 6 bases and J shed 2 bases, with 14 bases lying between them. CDR3 DNA sequence: TGTGCCAGCAGACGGACAGCTTCGACTGGAAACACCATATATTTT. Translating it yields CASRRTASTGNTIYF.

This chain links TRBV6-5 with TRBJ1-5; the D gene is possibly TRBD1 (5 bases). The V and J ends lost 6 bases and 6 bases respectively, with 12 bases between them. Germline V gene lookup returns CDR1 MNHEY and CDR2 SVGAGI. CDR3 length: 13 amino acids. The CDR3: CASSWGGGQPQHF. In DNA, the CDR3 is TGTGCCAGCAGCTGGGGGGGAGGTCAGCCCCAGCATTTT.

The chain is built from TRBV5-1 and TRBJ2-2; D unclear. The length of the CDR3 is 15 residues. Looked up from germline, CDR1 is SGHRS and CDR2 is YFSETQ. Deletions cut 0 bases from V and 2 bases from J, with 8 bases between. This chain's CDR3 is CASSLDPTNTGELFF. In DNA, the CDR3 is TGCGCCAGCAGCTTGGACCCCACAAACACCGGGGAGCTGTTTTTT.

The chain employs TRBV6-5 and TRBJ1-4; D is ambiguous. Trimming shortened V by 6 bases and J by 7 bases, and 18 bases separated the two germline ends. The CDR3 totals 15 residues. CDR1 and CDR2 (germline): MNHEY, SVGAGI. The CDR3 DNA is TGTGCCAGCAGCCCGAGAAGTGAGGGTAGTGAAAAACTGTTTTTT. Translated: CASSPRSEGSEKLFF.

The chain links TRBV3-1 (or the pseudogene TRBV3-2) to TRBJ2-3; 7 bases match TRBD1. The CDR3 covers 14 residues. V shed 7 bases and J 1 base; nucleotides not matched to a gene: 5. Germline CDR1 LGHDT, CDR2 YNNKEL (reference sequence). CDR3 bases: TGTGCCAGCAAAGATCAGGGGGGCACAGATACGCAGTATTTT. Amino acids: CASKDQGGTDTQYF.

The CDR3 DNA follows: TGCGCCAGCAGCTTGGCGGGGGGGTACACAGATACGCAGTATTTT. Its translation: CASSLAGGYTDTQYF. The rearrangement joins TRBV5-1 to TRBJ2-3; TRBD2 matches 8 bases. Trimming removed 0 bases from V and 2 bases from J; junction bases left unmatched: 2. Germline values: CDR1 SGHRS, CDR2 YFSETQ. The CDR3 has 15 residues.

This clone showed up just once. This chain connects TRBV29-1 to TRBJ1-1; tentatively, D is TRBD1 (6 bases). V lost 5 bases and J 10 bases, leaving 17 bases between the germline ends. CDR3 size: 12 residues. Per germline, CDR1 SQVTM and CDR2 ANQGSEA. The CDR3, as DNA: TGCAGCGTTCCGACAGGTGAGCGTCGAGCTTTCTTT. This sequence encodes CSVPTGERRAFF.

This chain uses TRBV18 with TRBJ2-6, with D tentatively TRBD2 (5 bases). The CDR3 has 16 residues. Germline CDR1 is KGHSH and CDR2 is LQKENI. V dropped 2 bases and J dropped 4 bases, with 12 bases sitting between them. The CDR3 coding sequence is TGTGCCAGCTCACCATCCCGAGGGAGCGGGGCCAACGTCCTGACTTTC. As protein: CASSPSRGSGANVLTF.

V usage is TRBV5-6 and J usage is TRBJ1-1; no definite D call. The germline CDR1 and CDR2 sequences are SGHDT and YYEEEE. The CDR3 is 13 residues long. V was clipped by 1 base and J by 4 bases, with 8 bases between them. CDR3 bases: TGTGCCAGCAGCTTGAGAGGGAGCACTGAAGCTTTCTTT. This sequence encodes CASSLRGSTEAFF. Using reference TRBV5-6 and TRBJ1-1 for the parts outside the CDR3, the full variable domain is DAGVTQSPTHLIKTRGQQVTLRCSPKSGHDTVSWYQQALGQGPQFIFQYYEEEERQRGNFPDRFSGHQFPNYSSELNVNALLLGDSALYLCASSLRGSTEAFFGQGTRLTVV.

This clone showed up just once. The chain has TRBV2 and TRBJ2-1; D is possibly TRBD1 (5 bases). The germline CDR1 and CDR2 sequences are SNHLY and FYNNEI. V was cut by 7 bases and J by 0 bases, with 10 bases left in between. The CDR3 sequence is 14 residues long. CDR3 residues: CASKTGSSYNEQFF. For the CDR3, the DNA is TGTGCCAGCAAAACAGGAAGCTCCTACAATGAGCAGTTCTTC.

The chain combines TRBV18 with TRBJ1-5; D possibly corresponds to TRBD1 (5 bases). There are 14 residues in the CDR3. CDR1 and CDR2 (germline): KGHSH, LQKENI. V was trimmed by 6 bases and J by 8 bases, leaving 17 bases between them. DNA for the CDR3: TGTGCCAGCTCCCTTGGGGCTGGGGAGGAGCCCCAGCATTTT. Protein: CASSLGAGEEPQHF.

This clone appeared once. The chain has TRBV15 and TRBJ2-5; 8 bases line up with TRBD1. Germline V gives CDR1 LNHNV, CDR2 YYDKDF (reference sequence). This CDR3 spans 15 amino acids. After removal of 5 bases from V and 3 bases from J, the junction contained 8 bases not matched to a gene. The CDR3 spells CATSSQGATKETQYF. The CDR3 DNA is TGTGCCACCAGCTCCCAGGGGGCTACCAAAGAGACCCAGTACTTC.

CDR3 amino acids: CAISGGLAGNEQFF. CDR3 DNA: TGTGCCATCAGTGGAGGGCTAGCGGGTAATGAGCAGTTCTTC. The V call is TRBV10-3, the J call TRBJ2-1; 8 nucleotides align to TRBD2. J lost 7 bases, V lost 4 bases, and 6 bases had no gene match. Germline values: CDR1 ENHRY, CDR2 SYGVKD. This CDR3 spans 14 amino acids.

This clone came up a few times. This sequence joins TRBV7-2 and TRBJ1-2, with D possibly matching TRBD1 (6 bases). Per the germline V gene, CDR1 is SGHTA and CDR2 is FQGNSA. This CDR3 spans 18 amino acids. V gave up 5 bases and J gave up 3 bases, with 25 bases separating them. This CDR3 reads CASSQGGVGTQGDYGYTF. In DNA form, the CDR3 reads TGTGCCAGCAGCCAAGGGGGTGTAGGGACACAGGGAGACTATGGCTACACCTTC.

The CDR3 nucleotides read TGTGCCAGCAGCCAAGGGTCACCCTTTAGCTCCTATAATTCACCCCTCCACTTT. Translated, it gives CASSQGSPFSSYNSPLHF. The chain has TRBV4-2 and TRBJ1-6; D is unresolved. Deletions cut 1 base from V and 0 bases from J, with 13 bases between. Germline CDR1 is LGHNA and CDR2 is YNFKEQ. The CDR3 runs 18 residues.